This TCR beta chain was recorded in a study of response to subunit inactivated influenza vaccine. This CDR3 is built from 17 residues. V was pared by 2 bases and J by 7 bases, with 9 bases of the junction left unmatched. Germline V gene data show CDR1 as MDHEN and CDR2 as SYDVKM. TCRdb called the RT-PCR reads again in MiXCR, with one record for every CDR3 protein. The repertoire has around 320,000 distinct CDR3 sequences, around 22% of them found once; the top ten carry 10% to 13%. The source is a man aged 50 to 69 who received an inactivated influenza vaccine. This chain connects TRBV28 to TRBJ1-3, with 12 bases aligning to TRBD1. Sequences were derived from PBMCs from blood, sampled about 19 months after vaccination. The CDR3 bases are TGTGCCAGCAGTTTAGTTCCCAAGGGACAGGGGGCCAACACCATATATTTT. Translating it yields CASSLVPKGQGANTIYF.